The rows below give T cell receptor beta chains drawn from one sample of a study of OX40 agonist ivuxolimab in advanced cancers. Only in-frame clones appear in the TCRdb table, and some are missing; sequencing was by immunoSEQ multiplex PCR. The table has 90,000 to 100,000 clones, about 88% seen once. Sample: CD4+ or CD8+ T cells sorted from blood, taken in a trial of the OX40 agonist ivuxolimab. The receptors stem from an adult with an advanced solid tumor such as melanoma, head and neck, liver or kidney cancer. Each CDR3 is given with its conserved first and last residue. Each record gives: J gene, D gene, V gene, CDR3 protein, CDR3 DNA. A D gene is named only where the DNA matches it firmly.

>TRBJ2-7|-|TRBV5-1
CASSLGGTYFSYEQYF
TGCGCCAGCAGCTTGGGTGGGACTTACTTCTCCTACGAGCAGTACTTC
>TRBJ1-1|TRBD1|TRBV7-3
CASSPQGATEAFF
TGTGCCAGCAGCCCGCAGGGGGCCACTGAAGCTTTCTTT
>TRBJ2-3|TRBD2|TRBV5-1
CASSLAGRTDTQYF
TGCGCCAGCAGCCTAGCGGGTCGCACAGATACGCAGTATTTT
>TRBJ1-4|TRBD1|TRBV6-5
CASSYSFGTVNEKLFF
TGTGCCAGCAGTTACTCTTTCGGGACAGTTAATGAAAAACTGTTTTTT
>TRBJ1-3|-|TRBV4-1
CASSLEGDPGNTIYF
TGCGCCAGCAGCCTCGAAGGGGATCCTGGAAACACCATATATTTT
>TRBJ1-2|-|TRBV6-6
CASSTDRNYGYTF
TGTGCCAGCAGTACAGATCGGAACTATGGCTACACCTTC
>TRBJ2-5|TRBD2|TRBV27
CASSFTSGGLQETQYF
TGTGCCAGCAGCTTCACTAGCGGGGGTCTCCAAGAGACCCAGTACTTC
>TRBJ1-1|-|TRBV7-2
CASSFDGSEAFF
TGTGCCAGCAGCTTCGACGGGTCTGAAGCTTTCTTT
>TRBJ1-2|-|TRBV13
CASSLGTLVYGYTF
TGTGCCAGCAGCTTAGGGACCCTCGTTTATGGCTACACCTTC
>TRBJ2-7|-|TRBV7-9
CASSLNNYYEQYF
TGTGCCAGCAGCTTGAACAACTACTACGAGCAGTACTTC
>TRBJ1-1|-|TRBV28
CASSLIGYSMNTEAFF
TGTGCCAGCAGTTTAATCGGGTATTCCATGAACACTGAAGCTTTCTTT